This T cell receptor (beta chain) stems from a study of blood T cell repertoires in COVID-19. At the level of the study: Samples of COVID-19 (acute and convalescent) were obtained from the United States, Italy and Spain. PBMCs, B-cell-depleted T cells, or T cells were the source of the cDNA or gDNA that made up the material.

Per the original data handling: Amplification of reference gene primers was used by the study to estimate nucleated cell counts. Only in-frame clones appear in the TCRdb table, and some are missing; sequencing was by immunoSEQ multiplex PCR. The V and J calls and clone size are taken from that table; D and trimming were inferred from the DNA. This table has 400,000 to 450,000 clones, around 86% appearing once. The CDR3 loop spans 13 amino acids. Germline loops: CDR1 MNHEY, CDR2 SMNVEV (reference sequence). Trimming stripped 5 bases from V and 0 bases from J, with 5 bases between. Material for sequencing was peripheral blood. This rearrangement joins TRBV27 to TRBJ2-1; no definite D call. This TCR was sampled from a woman aged 25 to 45 with active or convalescent COVID-19. The CDR3 here is CASSVNSYNEQFF. The DNA for the CDR3 is TGTGCCAGCAGTGTAAACTCCTACAATGAGCAGTTCTTC.